Presented here are 17 T cell receptor beta chains from one specimen sequenced in a study of beta chain features in type 1 diabetes. TCRB transcripts that were expressed got sequenced, as all of the isolated RNA had been reverse transcribed. The data were produced by immunoSEQ multiplex PCR, yet TCRdb's version contains in-frame clones alone and is incomplete. The sample gives around 250,000 clones, around 65% of which show up once; around 0.05% is in the top ten. Sequencing was carried out using naive CD4+ T cells from blood. The receptor source for this set is a man aged 25-40 years in good health.

This rearrangement joins TRBV5-4 to TRBJ1-2; D unresolved. Germline V gene lookup returns CDR1 SGHNT and CDR2 YYREEE (reference sequence). V lost 2 bases and J lost 5, with 7 bases in between. The CDR3 has 12 amino acids. Here the CDR3 reads CASSFNRYGYTF. The CDR3 DNA is TGTGCCAGCAGCTTTAACCGGTATGGCTACACCTTC.

V gene TRBV7-2 combines with J gene TRBJ2-3; D is unresolved. Trimming removed 2 bases at V and 4 bases at J, with 10 bases between. Germline V gene sequence: CDR1 SGHTA, CDR2 FQGNSA. This CDR3 contains 14 residues. CDR3 region: CASSLLWSPDTQYF. For the CDR3, the DNA is TGTGCCAGCAGCTTATTGTGGTCCCCAGATACGCAGTATTTT.

V usage is TRBV5-1 and J usage is TRBJ2-5; 10 bases agree with TRBD2. CDR3 size: 15 residues. J was trimmed by 3 bases and V by 0 bases; bases with no gene match: 2. Germline loops: CDR1 SGHRS, CDR2 YFSETQ. CDR3 amino acids: CASSLVTSGKETQYF. CDR3 bases: TGCGCCAGCAGCTTGGTCACTAGCGGGAAAGAGACCCAGTACTTC.

Here the CDR3 reads CAWSALGGPNEKLFF. The CDR3 DNA follows: TGTGCCTGGAGTGCCCTTGGGGGACCTAATGAAAAACTGTTTTTT. The rearrangement links TRBV30 to TRBJ1-4; the D gene is possibly TRBD1 (5 bases). The germline CDR1 and CDR2 sequences are GTSNPN and SVGIG (reference sequence). Trimming removed 1 base at V and 3 bases at J, with 12 bases between. The CDR3 has 15 amino acids.

V gene TRBV14 combines with J gene TRBJ2-2; D ambiguous. The CDR3 is made up of 15 amino acids. V was trimmed by 2 bases and J by 1 base, leaving 8 bases between them. The V gene's germline CDR1 is SGHDN and CDR2 FVKESK. The CDR3 loop is CASSQRPGNTGELFF. The DNA of the CDR3 is TGTGCCAGCAGCCAAAGACCCGGGAACACCGGGGAGCTGTTTTTT.

This chain joins TRBV29-1 and TRBJ2-1, with D possibly TRBD2 on 5 matching bases. Germline CDR1 SQVTM, CDR2 ANQGSEA. The CDR3 totals 14 residues. V was shortened by 1 base and J by 5 bases, with 12 bases between the two germline ends. Here the CDR3 DNA reads TGCAGCGTTGAAGGGGAGTTCAGCCACAATGAGCAGTTCTTC. Amino acids: CSVEGEFSHNEQFF.

The gene calls are TRBV7-9 and TRBJ1-4, with D perhaps matching TRBD1 (5 bases). The CDR3 has 12 residues. Per the germline V gene, CDR1 is SEHNR and CDR2 is FQNEAQ (reference sequence). V was cut by 7 bases and J by 12 bases, with 15 bases left in between. CDR3 DNA: TGTGCCAGCAACCTGATCCTAGGGGAACTGTTTTTT. Translated, it gives CASNLILGELFF.

The table lists this clone with a few counts. The genes are TRBV11-2 and TRBJ2-3; a possible D gene is TRBD1 (6 bases). The CDR3 consists of 13 residues. Germline CDR1 SGHAT, CDR2 FQNNGV. V shed 5 bases and J shed 6 bases, with 12 bases lying between them. The DNA of the CDR3 is TGTGCCAGCAGCGCGCAGGGGCCCGATACGCAGTATTTT. Translation gives CASSAQGPDTQYF. The variable domain in full, with the rest retrieved from reference TRBV11-2 and TRBJ2-3, is EAGVAQSPRYKIIEKRQSVAFWCNPISGHATLYWYQQILGQGPKLLIQFQNNGVVDDSQLPKDRFSAERLKGVDSTLKIQPAKLEDSAVYLCASSAQGPDTQYFGPGTRLTVL.

The CDR3 here is CATSRVSGELFF. The CDR3 DNA sequence: TGTGCCACCAGCAGAGTTTCCGGGGAGCTGTTTTTT. J is TRBJ2-2 and V is TRBV15; D is unclear. The germline gives CDR1 LNHNV, CDR2 YYDKDF (reference sequence). Trimming removed 1 base at V and 6 bases at J, with 3 bases between. There are 12 residues in the CDR3.

The gene calls are TRBV25-1 and TRBJ1-5; 10 bases fit TRBD1. CDR1 and CDR2 from the germline V gene are MGHDK and SYGVNS. V dropped 4 bases and J dropped 4; count of bases not matched to a gene: 4. This CDR3 has 15 residues. The CDR3 reads CASSVSGQGNQPQHF. The CDR3 region has the DNA TGTGCCAGCAGTGTCTCGGGACAGGGGAATCAGCCCCAGCATTTT.

This chain connects TRBV30 to TRBJ1-1, with D unresolved. This CDR3 has 13 residues. CDR1 is GTSNPN, CDR2 SVGIG, per germline (reference sequence). Trimming removed 5 bases at V and 1 base at J, with 11 bases between. For the CDR3, the DNA is TGTGCCTGGGATACCGGGAGGAACACTGAAGCTTTCTTT. Translation gives CAWDTGRNTEAFF.

This clone was counted a few times. This chain links TRBV6-1 with TRBJ1-1; D not certain. The CDR3 loop spans 13 amino acids. V dropped 8 bases and J dropped 2 bases, with 12 bases sitting between them. Germline loops: CDR1 MNHNS, CDR2 SASEGT. The CDR3 coding sequence is TGTGCCAGCGGCGGTTGGGCCAACACTGAAGCTTTCTTT. This gives the protein CASGGWANTEAFF.

This chain uses TRBV5-1 with TRBJ2-7, with D unclear. The CDR3 has 12 residues. V gave up 1 base and J gave up 6 bases, with 8 bases separating them. Looked up from germline, CDR1 is SGHRS and CDR2 is YFSETQ. This CDR3 reads CASSLSPAEQYF. The CDR3 region has the DNA TGCGCCAGCAGCTTGTCGCCTGCCGAGCAGTACTTC.

The chain uses TRBV10-3 and TRBJ1-5; 9 bases agree with TRBD1. This CDR3 has 15 amino acids. With V trimmed by 10 bases and J by 1 base, 8 bases remained unmatched. Germline V CDR1 and CDR2: ENHRY, SYGVKD. The CDR3: CATNRGLGSNQPQHF. The CDR3 DNA follows: TGTGCCACAAACAGGGGGCTGGGAAGCAATCAGCCCCAGCATTTT.

The gene calls are TRBV5-1 and TRBJ2-3; 13 nucleotides match TRBD2. The J segment lost 4 bases and the V segment lost 4 bases, leaving 6 bases of the junction unmatched. Germline CDR1 SGHRS, CDR2 YFSETQ. This CDR3 is 16 amino acids long. CDR3 loop: CASSPRTSGSADTQYF. Written as DNA, the CDR3 is TGCGCCAGCAGCCCGCGGACTAGCGGGAGTGCAGATACGCAGTATTTT.

This rearrangement joins TRBV30 to TRBJ2-7; TRBD2 aligns across 8 bases. This CDR3 is built from 11 residues. The J segment lost 5 bases and the V segment lost 3 bases, leaving 0 bases of the junction unmatched. CDR1 and CDR2 from the germline V gene are GTSNPN and SVGIG (reference sequence). CDR3 sequence (DNA): TGTGCCTGGAGGCGGGGGGACGAGCAGTACTTC. Its protein is CAWRRGDEQYF.

This clone has only a few counts. This chain links TRBV5-1 with TRBJ2-1; 14 bases align to TRBD2. The V gene end was trimmed by 6 bases and the J gene end by 9 bases; junction bases not matched to a gene: 8. The CDR3 sequence is 15 residues long. Per the germline V gene, CDR1 is SGHRS and CDR2 is YFSETQ. CDR3 amino acids: CASTSGLAGAGEQFF. CDR3 nucleotide sequence: TGCGCCAGCACCTCGGGACTAGCGGGAGCCGGTGAGCAGTTCTTC. The variable domain in full, completed from reference TRBV5-1 and TRBJ2-1, reads KAGVTQTPRYLIKTRGQQVTLSCSPISGHRSVSWYQQTPGQGLQFLFEYFSETQRNKGNFPGRFSGRQFSNSRSEMNVSTLELGDSALYLCASTSGLAGAGEQFFGPGTRLTVL.